This TCR beta chain was documented in a study of cytomegalovirus exposure and HLA in healthy donors. The overall study: Sequencing of about 179 million T cells in an earlier analysis found more than 100 million unique TCR beta sequences.

The PCR was carried out with 60 Vbeta primers and 13 Jbeta primers. Generated by immunoSEQ multiplex PCR, the TCRdb table keeps only in-frame clones and is missing some. This sample carries some 180,000 clones, over 60% of them seen once, and the ten largest clones take about 1.5%. CDR1 is GTSNPN and CDR2 is SVGIG in the germline V gene (reference sequence). This CDR3 is built from 13 residues. V shed 8 bases and J 3 bases; nucleotides not matched to a gene: 5. The TCR was taken from a man in his late teens or twenties in good health and CMV-seronegative. This rearrangement joins TRBV30 to TRBJ1-3; 9 bases match TRBD1. The sequenced sample consisted of PBMCs. As DNA, the CDR3 is TGTGCCCGGGGACAGGGCTTTGGAAACACCATATATTTT. It translates to CARGQGFGNTIYF.